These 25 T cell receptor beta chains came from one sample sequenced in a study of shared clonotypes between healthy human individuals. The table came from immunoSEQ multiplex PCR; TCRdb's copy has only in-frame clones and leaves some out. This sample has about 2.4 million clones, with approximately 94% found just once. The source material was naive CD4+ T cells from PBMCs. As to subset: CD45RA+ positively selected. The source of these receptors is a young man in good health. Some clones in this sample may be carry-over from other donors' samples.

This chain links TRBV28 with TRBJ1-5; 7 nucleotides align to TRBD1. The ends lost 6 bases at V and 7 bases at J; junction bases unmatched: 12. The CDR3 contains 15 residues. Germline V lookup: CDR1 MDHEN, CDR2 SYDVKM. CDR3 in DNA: TGTGCCAGCAGACAACAGGGGATTTCGGGGCAGCCCCAGCATTTT. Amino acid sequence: CASRQQGISGQPQHF. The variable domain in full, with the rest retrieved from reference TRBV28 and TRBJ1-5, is DVKVTQSSRYLVKRTGEKVFLECVQDMDHENMFWYRQDPGLGLRLIYFSYDVKMKEKGDIPEGYSVSREKKERFSLILESASTNQTSMYLCASRQQGISGQPQHFGDGTRLSIL.

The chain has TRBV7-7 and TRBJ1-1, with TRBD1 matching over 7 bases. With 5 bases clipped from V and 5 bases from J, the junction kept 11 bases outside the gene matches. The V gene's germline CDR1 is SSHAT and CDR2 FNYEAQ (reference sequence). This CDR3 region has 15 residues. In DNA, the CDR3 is TGTGCCAGCAGCACCGGGACAGTAATCGTAACTGAAGCTTTCTTT. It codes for CASSTGTVIVTEAFF.

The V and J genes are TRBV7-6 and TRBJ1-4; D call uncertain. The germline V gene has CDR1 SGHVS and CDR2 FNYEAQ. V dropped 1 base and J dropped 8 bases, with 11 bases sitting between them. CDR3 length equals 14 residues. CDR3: CASSLEIFGEKLFF. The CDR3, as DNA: TGTGCCAGCAGCTTAGAGATTTTTGGGGAAAAACTGTTTTTT.

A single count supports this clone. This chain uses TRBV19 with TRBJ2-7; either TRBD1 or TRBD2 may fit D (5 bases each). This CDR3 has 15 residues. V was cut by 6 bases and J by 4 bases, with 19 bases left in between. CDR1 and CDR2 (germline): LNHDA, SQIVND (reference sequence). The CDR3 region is CASSPGAKGWYEQYF. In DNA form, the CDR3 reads TGTGCCAGTAGCCCCGGGGCAAAGGGATGGTACGAGCAGTACTTC.

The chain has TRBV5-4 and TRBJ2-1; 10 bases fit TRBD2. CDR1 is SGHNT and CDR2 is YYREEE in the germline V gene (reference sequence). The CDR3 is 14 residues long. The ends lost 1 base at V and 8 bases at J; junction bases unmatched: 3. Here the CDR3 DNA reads TGTGCCAGCAGCTTGACTAGCGGGACCGATGAGCAGTTCTTC. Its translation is CASSLTSGTDEQFF. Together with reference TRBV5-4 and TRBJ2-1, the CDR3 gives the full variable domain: ETGVTQSPTHLIKTRGQQVTLRCSSQSGHNTVSWYQQALGQGPQFIFQYYREEENGRGNFPPRFSGLQFPNYSSELNVNALELDDSALYLCASSLTSGTDEQFFGPGTRLTVL.

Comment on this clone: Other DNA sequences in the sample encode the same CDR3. The chain's CDR3 is CASSPSDTNYGYTF. CDR3 sequence (DNA): TGTGCCAGCTCACCTTCGGATACTAACTATGGCTACACCTTC. This rearrangement joins TRBV18 to TRBJ1-2; the D is unclear. The CDR3 is 14 residues long. CDR1 is KGHSH, CDR2 LQKENI, per germline. V lost 3 bases and J lost 0, with 8 bases in between.

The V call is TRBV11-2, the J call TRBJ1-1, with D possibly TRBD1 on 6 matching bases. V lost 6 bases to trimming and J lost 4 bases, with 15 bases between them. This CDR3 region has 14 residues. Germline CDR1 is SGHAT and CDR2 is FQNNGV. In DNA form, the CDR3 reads TGTGCCAGCAGGAGAGGGGGAGTTGGCACTGAAGCTTTCTTT. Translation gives CASRRGGVGTEAFF.

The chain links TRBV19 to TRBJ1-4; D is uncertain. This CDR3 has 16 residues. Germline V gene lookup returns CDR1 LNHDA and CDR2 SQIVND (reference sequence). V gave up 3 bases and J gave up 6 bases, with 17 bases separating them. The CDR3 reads CASSIRAPDLDEKLFF. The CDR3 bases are TGTGCCAGTAGTATCCGGGCCCCGGACTTGGATGAAAAACTGTTTTTT.

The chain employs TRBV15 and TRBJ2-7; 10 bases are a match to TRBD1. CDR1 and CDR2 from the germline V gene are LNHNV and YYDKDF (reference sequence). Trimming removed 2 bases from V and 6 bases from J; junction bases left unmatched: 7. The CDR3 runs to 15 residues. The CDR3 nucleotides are TGTGCCACCAGCAGACCACGTTGGACAGGGGGCGAGCAGTACTTC. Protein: CATSRPRWTGGEQYF. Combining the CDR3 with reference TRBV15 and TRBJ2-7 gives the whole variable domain DAMVIQNPRYQVTQFGKPVTLSCSQTLNHNVMYWYQQKSSQAPKLLFHYYDKDFNNEADTPDNFQSRRPNTSFCFLDIRSPGLGDTAMYLCATSRPRWTGGEQYFGPGTRLTVT.

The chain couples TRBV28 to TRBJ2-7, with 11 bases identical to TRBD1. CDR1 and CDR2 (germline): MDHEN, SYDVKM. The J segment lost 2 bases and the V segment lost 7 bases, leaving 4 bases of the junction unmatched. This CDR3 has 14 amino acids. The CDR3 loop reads CASNGQGAAYEQYF. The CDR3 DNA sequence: TGTGCCAGCAACGGACAGGGGGCCGCCTACGAGCAGTACTTC.

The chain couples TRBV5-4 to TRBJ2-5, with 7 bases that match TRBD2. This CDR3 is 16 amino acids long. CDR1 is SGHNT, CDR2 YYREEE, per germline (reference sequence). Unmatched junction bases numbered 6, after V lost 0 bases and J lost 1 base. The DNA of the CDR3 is TGTGCCAGCAGCTTGGGGGCGGGAGCCCCCCAAGAGACCCAGTACTTC. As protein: CASSLGAGAPQETQYF. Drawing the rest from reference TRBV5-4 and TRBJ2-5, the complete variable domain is ETGVTQSPTHLIKTRGQQVTLRCSSQSGHNTVSWYQQALGQGPQFIFQYYREEENGRGNFPPRFSGLQFPNYSSELNVNALELDDSALYLCASSLGAGAPQETQYFGPGTRLLVL.

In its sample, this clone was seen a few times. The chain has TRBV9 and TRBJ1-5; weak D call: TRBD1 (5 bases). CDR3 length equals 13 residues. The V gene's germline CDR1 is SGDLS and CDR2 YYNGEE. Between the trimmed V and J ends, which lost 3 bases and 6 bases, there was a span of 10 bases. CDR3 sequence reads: CASSGGEGQPQHF. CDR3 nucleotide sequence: TGTGCCAGCAGCGGAGGGGAAGGTCAGCCCCAGCATTTT.

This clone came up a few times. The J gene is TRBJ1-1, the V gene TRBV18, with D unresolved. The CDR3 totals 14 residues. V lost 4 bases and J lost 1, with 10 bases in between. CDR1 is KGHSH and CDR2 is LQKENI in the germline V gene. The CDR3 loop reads CASSQARENTEAFF. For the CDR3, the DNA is TGTGCCAGCTCACAAGCACGGGAGAACACTGAAGCTTTCTTT.

Here the CDR3 reads CASSVRYTGELFF. The CDR3 DNA reads as TGTGCCAGCAGCGTTAGATACACCGGGGAGCTGTTTTTT. This rearrangement joins TRBV5-6 to TRBJ2-2, with unresolved D. The germline CDR1 and CDR2 sequences are SGHDT and YYEEEE. V lost 4 bases, J lost 3 bases, and 7 bases lay in between. The CDR3 runs to 13 residues. Combining the CDR3 with reference TRBV5-6 and TRBJ2-2 gives the whole variable domain DAGVTQSPTHLIKTRGQQVTLRCSPKSGHDTVSWYQQALGQGPQFIFQYYEEEERQRGNFPDRFSGHQFPNYSSELNVNALLLGDSALYLCASSVRYTGELFFGEGSRLTVL.

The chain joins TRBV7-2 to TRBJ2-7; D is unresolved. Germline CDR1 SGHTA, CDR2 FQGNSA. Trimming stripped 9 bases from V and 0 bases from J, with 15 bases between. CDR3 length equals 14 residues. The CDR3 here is CASTKTGSSYEQYF. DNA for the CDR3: TGTGCCAGTACGAAGACCGGTAGCTCCTACGAGCAGTACTTC.

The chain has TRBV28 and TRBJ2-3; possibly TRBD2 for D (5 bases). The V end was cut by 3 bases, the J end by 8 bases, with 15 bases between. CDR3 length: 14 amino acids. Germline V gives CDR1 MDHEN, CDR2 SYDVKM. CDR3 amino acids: CASSFSFLAGTQYF. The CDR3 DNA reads TGTGCCAGCAGTTTCTCTTTTCTAGCAGGTACGCAGTATTTT.

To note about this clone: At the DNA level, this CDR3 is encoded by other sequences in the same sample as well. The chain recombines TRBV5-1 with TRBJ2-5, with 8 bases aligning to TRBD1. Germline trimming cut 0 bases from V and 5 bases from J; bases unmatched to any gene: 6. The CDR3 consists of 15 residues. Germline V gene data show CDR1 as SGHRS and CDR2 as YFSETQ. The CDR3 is CASSLAGQGGETQYF. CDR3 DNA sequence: TGCGCCAGCAGCTTGGCCGGACAGGGTGGGGAGACCCAGTACTTC.

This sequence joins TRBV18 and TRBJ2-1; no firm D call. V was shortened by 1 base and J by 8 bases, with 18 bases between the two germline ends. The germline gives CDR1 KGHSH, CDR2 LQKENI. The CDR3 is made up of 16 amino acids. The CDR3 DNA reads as TGTGCCAGCTCACCACGCGCAGGCCCGGGTTTGGATGAGCAGTTCTTC. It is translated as CASSPRAGPGLDEQFF.

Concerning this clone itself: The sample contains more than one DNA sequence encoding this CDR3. The CDR3 sequence is CASSFRGISTDTQYF. The CDR3 nucleotides are TGTGCCAGCAGTTTTAGGGGGATAAGCACAGATACGCAGTATTTT. The V call is TRBV28, the J call TRBJ2-3; TRBD1 is a possible D gene (6 bases). Between the trimmed V and J ends, which lost 3 bases and 0 bases, there was a span of 10 bases. The germline V gene has CDR1 MDHEN and CDR2 SYDVKM. This CDR3 is 15 amino acids long.

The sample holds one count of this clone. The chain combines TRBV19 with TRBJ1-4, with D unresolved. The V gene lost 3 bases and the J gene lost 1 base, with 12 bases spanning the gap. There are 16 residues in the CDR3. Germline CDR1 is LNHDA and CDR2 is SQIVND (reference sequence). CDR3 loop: CASSISSARTNEKLFF. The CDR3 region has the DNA TGTGCCAGTAGTATCAGTAGTGCTAGAACTAATGAAAAACTGTTTTTT.

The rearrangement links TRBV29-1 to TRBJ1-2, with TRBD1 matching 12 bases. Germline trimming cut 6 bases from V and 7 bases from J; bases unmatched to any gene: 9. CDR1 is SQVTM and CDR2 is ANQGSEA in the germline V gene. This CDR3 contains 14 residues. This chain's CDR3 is CSVDPGQGAAGYTF. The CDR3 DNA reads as TGCAGCGTCGATCCGGGACAGGGGGCCGCTGGCTACACCTTC.

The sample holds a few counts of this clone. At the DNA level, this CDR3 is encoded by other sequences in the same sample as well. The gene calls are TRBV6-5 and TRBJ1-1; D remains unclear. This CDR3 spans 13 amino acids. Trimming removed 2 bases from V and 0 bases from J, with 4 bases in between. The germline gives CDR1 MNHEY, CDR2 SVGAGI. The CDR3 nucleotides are TGTGCCAGCAGTTACAGGGTGAACACTGAAGCTTTCTTT. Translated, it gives CASSYRVNTEAFF.

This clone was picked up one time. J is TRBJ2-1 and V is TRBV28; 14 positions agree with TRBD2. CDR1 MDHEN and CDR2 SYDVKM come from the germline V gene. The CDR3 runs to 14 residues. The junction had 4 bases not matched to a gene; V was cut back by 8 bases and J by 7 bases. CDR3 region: CASLTSGRENEQFF. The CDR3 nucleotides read TGTGCCAGCTTGACTAGCGGGAGGGAAAATGAGCAGTTCTTC.

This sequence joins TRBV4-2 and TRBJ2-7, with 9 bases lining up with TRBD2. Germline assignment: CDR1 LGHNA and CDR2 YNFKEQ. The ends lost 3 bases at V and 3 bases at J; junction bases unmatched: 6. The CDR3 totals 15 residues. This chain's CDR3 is CASSHLGREGYEQYF. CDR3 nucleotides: TGTGCCAGCAGCCACCTAGGGCGGGAGGGCTACGAGCAGTACTTC.

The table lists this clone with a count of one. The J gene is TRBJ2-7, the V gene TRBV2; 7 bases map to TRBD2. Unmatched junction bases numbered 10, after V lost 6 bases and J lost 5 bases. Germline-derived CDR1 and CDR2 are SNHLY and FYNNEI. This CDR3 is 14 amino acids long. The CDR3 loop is CASSATSYSNEQYF. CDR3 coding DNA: TGTGCCAGCAGCGCGACTAGCTACAGCAACGAGCAGTACTTC.